The 21 T cell receptor beta chains reported below all come from one sample, sequenced in a study of blood T cell repertoires in COVID-19. Libraries were prepared by immunoSEQ multiplex PCR; TCRdb keeps only in-frame clonotypes and omits some of them. The data show fewer than 85,000 clones, about 89% seen once. Sequencing was carried out using peripheral blood. The receptors shown here come from a man aged 50-60 years with active COVID-19.

V is TRBV6-2 or TRBV6-3 and J is TRBJ2-7; 7 bases match TRBD1. Germline assignment: CDR1 MNHEY and CDR2 SVGEGT. The CDR3 covers 14 residues. The V gene end was trimmed by 2 bases and the J gene end by 6 bases; junction bases not matched to a gene: 7. The CDR3 region is CASSYLQGLAEQYF. The CDR3 region has the DNA TGTGCCAGCAGTTACCTACAGGGGCTGGCCGAGCAGTACTTC.

This sequence joins TRBV28 and TRBJ2-1; D is possibly TRBD2 (6 bases). Germline CDR1 and CDR2: MDHEN and SYDVKM. The CDR3 is 15 amino acids. V was trimmed by 1 base and J by 9 bases, leaving 16 bases between them. CDR3 nucleotide sequence: TGTGCCAGCAGTTTATTGCGGGGCGCCCGAAGTGAGCAGTTCTTC. The encoded protein is CASSLLRGARSEQFF.

The CDR3 DNA is TGTGCCAGCAGTGAGGGGACTTTGGGGAATAATTCACCCCTCCACTTT. Its protein product is CASSEGTLGNNSPLHF. This chain uses TRBV6-1 with TRBJ1-6; the D gene is possibly TRBD1 (5 bases). CDR3 size: 16 residues. V lost 3 bases and J 5 bases, leaving 14 bases between the germline ends. Germline CDR1 MNHNS, CDR2 SASEGT.

J is TRBJ1-2 and V is TRBV2; 7 nucleotides line up with TRBD1. This CDR3 region has 13 residues. V was clipped by 8 bases and J by 4 bases; unmatched bases: 7. Germline CDR1 SNHLY, CDR2 FYNNEI. CDR3 protein: CASDRANSYGYTF. The CDR3, as DNA: TGTGCCAGCGACAGGGCGAACTCCTATGGCTACACCTTC. Filled out from reference TRBV2 and TRBJ1-2, the complete variable domain reads EPEVTQTPSHQVTQMGQEVILRCVPISNHLYFYWYRQILGQKVEFLVSFYNNEISEKSEIFDDQFSVERPDGSNFTLKIRSTKLEDSAMYFCASDRANSYGYTFGSGTRLTVV.

CDR3 in amino acids: CASSPQTGYNEQFF. For the CDR3, the DNA is TGTGCCAGCTCACCTCAAACAGGATACAATGAGCAGTTCTTC. The rearrangement uses TRBV18 and TRBJ2-1, with D tentatively TRBD1 (5 bases). V shed 3 bases and J shed 4 bases, with 10 bases lying between them. The CDR3 extends over 14 amino acids. Germline V gives CDR1 KGHSH, CDR2 LQKENI.

The chain carries TRBV13 and TRBJ2-5; D is perhaps TRBD2 (6 bases). CDR3 length: 14 amino acids. V lost 0 bases and J lost 2, with 7 bases in between. CDR1 and CDR2 (germline): PRHDT, FYEKMQ (reference sequence). Here the CDR3 DNA reads TGTGCCAGCAGCTTAGGCGCGGGGCAAGAGACCCAGTACTTC. The encoded protein is CASSLGAGQETQYF.

The rearrangement joins TRBV11-3 to TRBJ2-3; 8 bases map to TRBD2. The CDR3 totals 18 residues. J gave up 4 bases and V 2 bases, and 14 bases lay outside the gene matches. Germline loops: CDR1 SGHNT, CDR2 YENEEA. The CDR3, as DNA: TGTGCCAGCAGCTTAAGGACTAGCTCGATTGGGGTCGCAGATACGCAGTATTTT. Its protein is CASSLRTSSIGVADTQYF.

This sequence joins TRBV5-1 and TRBJ2-7, with 12 nucleotides matching TRBD2. Germline CDR1 reads SGHRS; CDR2 reads YFSETQ. This CDR3 is built from 17 residues. V shed 4 bases and J 3 bases; nucleotides not matched to a gene: 11. CDR3 amino acids: CASSPGLAGPSGYEQYF. Here the CDR3 DNA reads TGCGCCAGCAGCCCTGGACTAGCGGGGCCCTCTGGCTACGAGCAGTACTTC.

CDR3 DNA sequence: TGTGCCAGCAGGTCGGGACAGGGTTCCTACAATGAGCAGTTCTTC. It is translated as CASRSGQGSYNEQFF. The chain is built from TRBV7-2 and TRBJ2-1; 9 bases align to TRBD1. The CDR3 contains 15 residues. Germline V gene data show CDR1 as SGHTA and CDR2 as FQGNSA. J lost 1 base, V lost 6 bases, and 4 bases had no gene match.

In regard to this clone: Germline is not matched at one junction end, which may reflect a read error. The chain links TRBV7-2 to TRBJ2-2, with 10 nucleotides matching TRBD2. The CDR3 has 16 amino acids. Germline CDR1 is SGHTA and CDR2 is FQGNSA. CDR3 DNA sequence: TGTGCCAGCAGCTTCTTTAGCGGGGGGCGGGGCGGGCAGCTGTTTTTT. Encoded protein: CASSFFSGGRGGQLFF.

The rearrangement joins TRBV18 to TRBJ1-1, with a possible D match to TRBD1 (6 bases). The V gene lost 6 bases and the J gene lost 3 bases, with 14 bases spanning the gap. The germline V gene has CDR1 KGHSH and CDR2 LQKENI. This CDR3 has 14 residues. This CDR3 is CASSPTDSDTEAFF. The CDR3 bases are TGTGCCAGCTCCCCGACGGACAGTGACACTGAAGCTTTCTTT.

This chain connects TRBV5-6 to TRBJ2-1; tentative D call: TRBD1 (7 bases). Germline CDR1 and CDR2: SGHDT and YYEEEE. Trimming stripped 3 bases from V and 9 bases from J, with 19 bases between. This CDR3 has 15 residues. CDR3 sequence reads: CASSSRQGVRGEQFF. CDR3 nucleotide sequence: TGTGCCAGCAGCTCCCGGCAGGGGGTGCGGGGTGAGCAGTTCTTC.

V is TRBV5-1 and J is TRBJ2-7; D perhaps matches TRBD1 (6 bases). Germline V gene data show CDR1 as SGHRS and CDR2 as YFSETQ. The CDR3 is 14 amino acids. Trimming took off 6 bases at V and 2 bases at J, with 15 bases between the two ends. DNA of the CDR3: TGCGCCAGCACACAACAGGGATCCACCTACGAGCAGTACTTC. This translates into CASTQQGSTYEQYF.

This chain uses TRBV7-2 with TRBJ1-1; 8 bases agree with TRBD1. This CDR3 has 17 amino acids. CDR1 and CDR2 from the germline V gene are SGHTA and FQGNSA. V trimming: 0 bases; J trimming: 4 bases; junction bases outside the gene matches: 10. The CDR3 protein is CASSLAGQGARGTEAFF. CDR3 coding DNA: TGTGCCAGCAGCTTAGCGGGGCAGGGGGCGCGGGGCACTGAAGCTTTCTTT.

In regard to this clone: A junction boundary mismatches the germline segment, possibly from a read error. This chain connects TRBV27 to TRBJ2-3; D gene uncertain. The CDR3 length is 13 residues. Germline-derived CDR1 and CDR2 are MNHEY and SMNVEV (reference sequence). CDR3 loop: CASSFSFTDAQYF. CDR3 sequence (DNA): TGTGCCAGCAGTTTTTCCTTCACAGATGCGCAGTATTTT.

The gene calls are TRBV7-3 and TRBJ2-7; 7 bases align to TRBD1. The CDR3 has 16 amino acids. Per the germline V gene, CDR1 is SGHTA and CDR2 is FQGTGA. V gave up 3 bases and J gave up 6 bases; unmatched junction bases: 14. CDR3 DNA: TGTGCCAGCAGCTTGCCAGGGGGTACCCCCGCTTCCGAGCAGTACTTC. Its protein is CASSLPGGTPASEQYF.

This sequence joins TRBV19 and TRBJ1-2, with no clear D. Trimming stripped 3 bases from V and 4 bases from J, with 12 bases between. This CDR3 is built from 14 residues. Germline values: CDR1 LNHDA, CDR2 SQIVND (reference sequence). This CDR3 is CASSIEVLAYGYTF. The CDR3 bases are TGTGCCAGTAGTATTGAGGTCCTTGCCTATGGCTACACCTTC.

This chain connects TRBV28 to TRBJ2-5; 8 bases match TRBD2. The CDR3 totals 15 residues. V was clipped by 6 bases and J by 3 bases; unmatched bases: 9. The germline V gene has CDR1 MDHEN and CDR2 SYDVKM. The CDR3 here is CASRPGTRNEETQYF. Here the CDR3 DNA reads TGTGCCAGCAGGCCCGGGACTAGGAATGAAGAGACCCAGTACTTC.

The genes are TRBV2 and TRBJ2-7; a weak D match, TRBD2 (6 bases). V was trimmed by 6 bases and J by 0 bases, leaving 6 bases between them. Germline CDR1 is SNHLY and CDR2 is FYNNEI. The CDR3 extends over 12 amino acids. CDR3 residues: CASRGGSYEQYF. The CDR3 DNA is TGTGCCAGCAGGGGGGGCTCCTACGAGCAGTACTTC.

The V and J genes are TRBV7-8 and TRBJ2-5; D gene unclear. The CDR3 is made up of 13 amino acids. Germline V gene lookup returns CDR1 SGHVS and CDR2 FQNEAQ. Between the trimmed V and J ends, which lost 1 base and 4 bases, there was a span of 7 bases. CDR3 DNA: TGTGCCAGCAGCTTAGGTCGGGTAGAGACCCAGTACTTC. This encodes CASSLGRVETQYF.

This chain connects TRBV7-9 to TRBJ1-5; 12 bases are a match to TRBD1. This CDR3 has 15 residues. Germline loops: CDR1 SEHNR, CDR2 FQNEAQ (reference sequence). The trim removed 5 bases at V and 5 bases at J, leaving 4 bases unmatched. CDR3 DNA sequence: TGTGCCAGCAGCAGGGACAGGGGGCCTGATCAGCCCCAGCATTTT. It translates to CASSRDRGPDQPQHF.